The 32 T cell receptor beta chains given below trace back to one sample, sequenced in a study of blood T cell repertoires in COVID-19. Repertoires were generated with immunoSEQ multiplex PCR, while TCRdb's copy carries only in-frame clones and drops some. Of roughly 300,000 clones in the sample, 86% are singletons; the top ten hold around 1.5%. The sample taken for sequencing was peripheral blood. The receptors were sampled from a woman between 45 and 65 years old with acute or convalescent COVID-19.

This chain joins TRBV5-1 and TRBJ2-5, with 10 nucleotides matching TRBD2. CDR1 and CDR2 (germline): SGHRS, YFSETQ. J lost 6 bases, V lost 4 bases, and 9 bases had no gene match. The CDR3 is made up of 15 amino acids. CDR3 protein: CASSVRAGGPKTQYF. As DNA, the CDR3 is TGCGCCAGCAGCGTACGAGCGGGAGGGCCGAAGACCCAGTACTTC.

This chain connects TRBV5-1 to TRBJ1-2, with 7 positions matching TRBD1. The CDR3 runs 14 residues. Germline V lookup: CDR1 SGHRS, CDR2 YFSETQ. J lost 2 bases, V lost 1 base, and 2 bases had no gene match. The CDR3 DNA sequence: TGCGCCAGCAGCTTGAGGGGGCTCAACTATGGCTACACCTTC. Protein sequence: CASSLRGLNYGYTF.

The V gene is TRBV15, the J gene TRBJ2-3; 12 bases match TRBD2. V shed 3 bases and J 1 base; nucleotides not matched to a gene: 11. Germline CDR1 and CDR2: LNHNV and YYDKDF (reference sequence). CDR3 size: 19 residues. In nucleotides, the CDR3 is TGTGCCACCAGCAGGGGATATCTAGCGGGAGGGATGGGCACAGATACGCAGTATTTT. Translation gives CATSRGYLAGGMGTDTQYF.

As regards this clone: The junction shows a germline mismatch at one end, possibly a read error. This chain uses TRBV11-2 with TRBJ1-1; D gene uncertain. Germline V CDR1 and CDR2: SGHAT, FQNNGV. There are 14 residues in the CDR3. The CDR3 nucleotides are TGTGCCAGCACCTTACTGACCCGGGACACTGAAGCTTTCTTT. This codes for CASTLLTRDTEAFF.

This rearrangement joins TRBV29-1 to TRBJ1-4; D may be TRBD1 (5 bases). V dropped 4 bases and J dropped 8 bases, with 14 bases sitting between them. CDR1 is SQVTM and CDR2 is ANQGSEA in the germline V gene. The CDR3 consists of 13 residues. Here the CDR3 DNA reads TGCAGCGTTGTTAGTGCAGGGAGGGAAAAACTGTTTTTT. Protein: CSVVSAGREKLFF.

On this clone itself: This same CDR3 is encoded by further DNA sequences in the sample. The chain joins TRBV29-1 to TRBJ1-1; D is possibly TRBD1 (5 bases). V dropped 5 bases and J dropped 8 bases, with 15 bases sitting between them. The length of the CDR3 is 12 residues. Per germline, CDR1 SQVTM and CDR2 ANQGSEA. The CDR3 coding sequence is TGCAGCGTTAGCGGGGGAGCAGGGGAAGCTTTCTTT. Its protein product is CSVSGGAGEAFF. Full variable domain (rest looked up from reference TRBV29-1 and TRBJ1-1): SAVISQKPSRDICQRGTSLTIQCQVDSQVTMMFWYRQQPGQSLTLIATANQGSEATYESGFVIDKFPISRPNLTFSTLTVSNMSPEDSSIYLCSVSGGAGEAFFGQGTRLTVV.

The V and J genes are TRBV13 and TRBJ2-3, with TRBD2 matching 13 bases. The germline V gene encodes CDR1 PRHDT and CDR2 FYEKMQ (reference sequence). This CDR3 spans 16 amino acids. The J segment lost 2 bases and the V segment lost 4 bases, leaving 3 bases of the junction unmatched. The chain's CDR3 is CASSWGTSGITDTQYF. In DNA form, the CDR3 reads TGTGCCAGCAGCTGGGGGACTAGCGGGATCACAGATACGCAGTATTTT.

This sequence joins TRBV7-2 and TRBJ1-2, with D uncertain. The CDR3 is 12 amino acids. The germline V gene has CDR1 SGHTA and CDR2 FQGNSA. With 5 bases removed from V and 8 bases from J, the gap between germline ends came to 12 bases. The DNA of the CDR3 is TGTGCCAGCAGCACTGCGGTAGGAGGCTACACCTTC. Its translation: CASSTAVGGYTF.

The gene calls are TRBV6-5 and TRBJ1-2; TRBD1 agrees at 10 bases. The V and J ends lost 11 bases and 4 bases, in that order; junction bases with no gene match: 7. The V gene's germline CDR1 is MNHEY and CDR2 SVGAGI. This CDR3 has 13 residues. The CDR3 here is CASDRDRGYGYTF. CDR3 DNA: TGTGCCTCCGACCGGGACAGGGGCTATGGCTACACCTTC.

The rearrangement uses TRBV2 and TRBJ1-1, with D possibly TRBD1 on 6 matching bases. Germline CDR1 is SNHLY and CDR2 is FYNNEI. The V end lost 2 bases, the J end lost 5 bases, and 21 bases lay between the germline ends. This CDR3 comprises 17 residues. CDR3 sequence (DNA): TGTGCCAGCAGTGAACTTCGGAGGCGGGGGCTTGAGACTGAAGCTTTCTTT. This encodes CASSELRRRGLETEAFF.

V is TRBV3-1 (or the pseudogene TRBV3-2) and J is TRBJ1-1; D is uncertain. The CDR3 totals 14 residues. Per germline, CDR1 LGHDT and CDR2 YNNKEL (reference sequence). V gave up 1 base and J gave up 5 bases, with 11 bases separating them. The CDR3 spells CASSQGPGGTEAFF. CDR3 bases: TGTGCCAGCAGCCAAGGGCCGGGAGGGACTGAAGCTTTCTTT.

The chain joins TRBV29-1 to TRBJ2-7, with D perhaps matching TRBD2 (6 bases). CDR1 is SQVTM, CDR2 ANQGSEA, per germline. The V gene lost 6 bases and the J gene lost 7 bases, with 19 bases spanning the gap. The CDR3 runs to 13 residues. The CDR3 loop reads CSVLRSGTEEQYF. The CDR3 DNA reads TGCAGCGTCCTTAGGTCGGGGACTGAAGAGCAGTACTTC.

The gene calls are TRBV2 and TRBJ2-1; 9 positions match TRBD2. The germline V gene encodes CDR1 SNHLY and CDR2 FYNNEI. J lost 6 bases, V lost 2 bases, and 8 bases had no gene match. The CDR3 sequence is 16 residues long. CDR3 protein: CASSERGAGGFNEQFF. In DNA form, the CDR3 reads TGTGCCAGCAGTGAAAGGGGAGCGGGAGGTTTCAATGAGCAGTTCTTC.

The gene calls are TRBV19 and TRBJ2-5, with D possibly TRBD1 on 5 matching bases. Germline V gene lookup returns CDR1 LNHDA and CDR2 SQIVND (reference sequence). V lost 2 bases, J lost 6 bases, and 13 bases lay in between. The CDR3 has 14 amino acids. The CDR3 DNA follows: TGTGCCAGTAGTATAAGAACAGGCCTAAAGACCCAGTACTTC. It specifies CASSIRTGLKTQYF.

The V gene is TRBV28, the J gene TRBJ2-2, with TRBD2 matching 8 bases. CDR3 length: 16 amino acids. The ends lost 5 bases at V and 4 bases at J; junction bases unmatched: 9. Germline CDR1 is MDHEN and CDR2 is SYDVKM. The CDR3 nucleotides are TGTGCCAGCAGTAAAATGGGACTAGTGGGCACCGGGGAGCTGTTTTTT. It translates to CASSKMGLVGTGELFF.

The V gene is TRBV27, the J gene TRBJ2-7; a weak D match, TRBD2 (7 bases). CDR1 is MNHEY, CDR2 SMNVEV, per germline (reference sequence). This CDR3 contains 15 residues. Between the trimmed V and J ends, which lost 5 bases and 7 bases, there was a span of 21 bases. Written as DNA, the CDR3 is TGTGCCAGCAGTCCCTTCTTGGCGGGGGCTTTGGAGCAGTACTTC. It codes for CASSPFLAGALEQYF.

The chain recombines TRBV28 with TRBJ1-1, with 8 bases matching TRBD1. The CDR3 contains 14 residues. V dropped 2 bases and J dropped 5; count of bases not matched to a gene: 4. The germline V gene has CDR1 MDHEN and CDR2 SYDVKM. Here the CDR3 DNA reads TGTGCCAGCAGTTTACCTGACAGGGGAACTGAAGCTTTCTTT. Translated, it gives CASSLPDRGTEAFF.

The chain has TRBV18 and TRBJ2-5; 7 nucleotides match TRBD1. The CDR3 is made up of 14 amino acids. CDR1 and CDR2 (germline): KGHSH, LQKENI. The V and J ends lost 4 bases and 1 base, in that order; junction bases with no gene match: 3. The chain's CDR3 is CASSLRTGQETQYF. CDR3 DNA: TGTGCCAGCTCACTGAGGACAGGCCAAGAGACCCAGTACTTC.

The chain combines TRBV7-3 with TRBJ1-3; D gene unclear. The CDR3 has 13 amino acids. V lost 1 base and J 9 bases, leaving 10 bases between the germline ends. Germline V gives CDR1 SGHTA, CDR2 FQGTGA. As DNA, the CDR3 is TGTGCCAGCAGCTTAAGTGTTTCCGGCACCATATATTTT. Its protein product is CASSLSVSGTIYF.

This clone was picked up one time. The chain joins TRBV29-1 to TRBJ1-4; D call uncertain. V was shortened by 5 bases and J by 7 bases, with 11 bases between the two germline ends. Germline assignment: CDR1 SQVTM and CDR2 ANQGSEA. The CDR3 runs 12 residues. The CDR3 spells CSVMEASEKLFF. Written as DNA, the CDR3 is TGCAGCGTTATGGAGGCGAGTGAAAAACTGTTTTTT.

V gene TRBV29-1 combines with J gene TRBJ2-3; weak D call: TRBD1 (5 bases). Germline CDR1 SQVTM, CDR2 ANQGSEA. V was trimmed by 7 bases and J by 6 bases, leaving 11 bases between them. There are 11 residues in the CDR3. The CDR3 protein is CSGGPGDTQYF. In DNA, the CDR3 is TGCAGCGGGGGTCCAGGGGATACGCAGTATTTT.

This chain connects TRBV4-3 to TRBJ2-1, with 10 bases that match TRBD2. V lost 1 base and J lost 6; bases outside the gene matches: 3. CDR3 length: 15 residues. Germline V CDR1 and CDR2: LGHNA, YSLEER. The CDR3 loop is CASSQVSGRANEQFF. CDR3 DNA: TGCGCCAGCAGCCAAGTGAGCGGGAGGGCCAATGAGCAGTTCTTC.

In this sample, this clone turned up once. V usage is TRBV6-5 and J usage is TRBJ1-5; no reliable D call. The V end lost 4 bases, the J end lost 7 bases, and 11 bases lay between the germline ends. The CDR3 runs 13 residues. Germline V gene sequence: CDR1 MNHEY, CDR2 SVGAGI. The CDR3 DNA sequence: TGTGCCAGCAGTTCGGGAGGGAGGCAGCCCCAGCATTTT. This encodes CASSSGGRQPQHF.

Of note for this clone: Other DNA sequences in this specimen translate into the identical CDR3. The rearrangement links TRBV6-5 to TRBJ2-7; maybe TRBD1 (6 bases). With 7 bases removed from V and 0 bases from J, the gap between germline ends came to 13 bases. Germline V gene data show CDR1 as MNHEY and CDR2 as SVGAGI. The CDR3 has 14 residues. The CDR3 sequence: CASKSRDNSYEQYF. In DNA, the CDR3 is TGTGCCAGCAAAAGCCGGGACAACTCCTACGAGCAGTACTTC.

V usage is TRBV27 and J usage is TRBJ2-1; D uncertain. The CDR3 has 12 residues. V was trimmed by 4 bases and J by 5 bases, leaving 6 bases between them. Germline V gives CDR1 MNHEY, CDR2 SMNVEV (reference sequence). CDR3 coding DNA: TGTGCCAGCAGTTACCCGGACAATGAGCAGTTCTTC. Its protein product is CASSYPDNEQFF.

The chain uses TRBV19 and TRBJ2-7, with 9 positions matching TRBD1. Germline values: CDR1 LNHDA, CDR2 SQIVND (reference sequence). The trim removed 6 bases at V and 7 bases at J, leaving 10 bases unmatched. CDR3 length: 14 amino acids. This CDR3 reads CASRPDRGLREQYF. The CDR3 region has the DNA TGTGCCAGTAGACCGGACAGGGGACTTCGTGAGCAGTACTTC.

The chain combines TRBV28 with TRBJ2-7; 8 bases map to TRBD1. Germline V gene lookup returns CDR1 MDHEN and CDR2 SYDVKM. J lost 3 bases, V lost 7 bases, and 11 bases had no gene match. The CDR3 has 15 residues. DNA for the CDR3: TGTGCCAGCATCGACGGACAGGGAACGAACTACGAGCAGTACTTC. Its translation: CASIDGQGTNYEQYF.

The rearrangement uses TRBV2 and TRBJ2-3; 10 bases agree with TRBD1. This CDR3 is 15 amino acids long. J was trimmed by 4 bases and V by 2 bases; bases with no gene match: 3. Germline V gives CDR1 SNHLY, CDR2 FYNNEI. DNA of the CDR3: TGTGCCAGCAGTGAAAGGGACAGGGGACCAGATACGCAGTATTTT. This encodes CASSERDRGPDTQYF.

The chain uses TRBV28 and TRBJ2-7; TRBD1 is a possible D gene (5 bases). V was cut by 6 bases and J by 3 bases, with 18 bases left in between. Germline V gene lookup returns CDR1 MDHEN and CDR2 SYDVKM. The CDR3 runs 15 residues. CDR3 residues: CASSGEAGLDYEQYF. The CDR3 region has the DNA TGTGCCAGCAGCGGAGAGGCAGGGTTAGACTACGAGCAGTACTTC.

The gene calls are TRBV28 and TRBJ1-2; unclear D gene. Germline-derived CDR1 and CDR2 are MDHEN and SYDVKM. Trimming left V 4 bases short and J 2 bases short, with 11 bases between. The CDR3 has 14 amino acids. The CDR3 DNA is TGTGCCAGCAGTTCCCCCACGGGGAACTATGGCTACACCTTC. This encodes CASSSPTGNYGYTF.

The J gene is TRBJ2-5, the V gene TRBV7-2; TRBD2 agrees at 16 bases. Germline-derived CDR1 and CDR2 are SGHTA and FQGNSA. The V segment lost 5 bases and the J segment 10 bases; nucleotides outside the gene matches: 7. This CDR3 spans 15 amino acids. The CDR3 spells CASSLGTSGRGDQYF. The CDR3 nucleotides read TGTGCCAGCAGCCTCGGGACTAGCGGGAGGGGTGACCAGTACTTC.

The genes are TRBV5-8 and TRBJ1-3, with a weak D call TRBD1 (5 bases). The V and J ends lost 1 base and 4 bases respectively, with 12 bases between them. Germline assignment: CDR1 SGHTS and CDR2 YDEGEE. The CDR3 length is 15 residues. The CDR3: CASSLRGGSGNTIYF. The DNA for the CDR3 is TGTGCCAGCAGCTTGCGTGGGGGGTCAGGAAACACCATATATTTT.